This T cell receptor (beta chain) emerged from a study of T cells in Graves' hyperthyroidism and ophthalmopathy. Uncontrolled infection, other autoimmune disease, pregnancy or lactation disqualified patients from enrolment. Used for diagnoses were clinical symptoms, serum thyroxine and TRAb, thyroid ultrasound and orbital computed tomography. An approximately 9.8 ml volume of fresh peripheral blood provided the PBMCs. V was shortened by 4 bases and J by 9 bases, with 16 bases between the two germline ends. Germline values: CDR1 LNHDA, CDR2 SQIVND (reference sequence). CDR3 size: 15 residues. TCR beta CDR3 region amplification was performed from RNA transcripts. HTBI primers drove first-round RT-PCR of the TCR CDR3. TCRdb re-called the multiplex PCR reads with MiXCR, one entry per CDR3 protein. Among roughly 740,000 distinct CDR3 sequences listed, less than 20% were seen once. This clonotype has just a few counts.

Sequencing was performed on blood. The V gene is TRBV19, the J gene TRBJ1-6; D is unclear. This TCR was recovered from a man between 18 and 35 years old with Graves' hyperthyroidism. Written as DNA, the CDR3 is TGTGCCAGTAGTACCACGGGTAGGAGCAGTTCACCCCTCCACTTT. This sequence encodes CASSTTGRSSSPLHF.